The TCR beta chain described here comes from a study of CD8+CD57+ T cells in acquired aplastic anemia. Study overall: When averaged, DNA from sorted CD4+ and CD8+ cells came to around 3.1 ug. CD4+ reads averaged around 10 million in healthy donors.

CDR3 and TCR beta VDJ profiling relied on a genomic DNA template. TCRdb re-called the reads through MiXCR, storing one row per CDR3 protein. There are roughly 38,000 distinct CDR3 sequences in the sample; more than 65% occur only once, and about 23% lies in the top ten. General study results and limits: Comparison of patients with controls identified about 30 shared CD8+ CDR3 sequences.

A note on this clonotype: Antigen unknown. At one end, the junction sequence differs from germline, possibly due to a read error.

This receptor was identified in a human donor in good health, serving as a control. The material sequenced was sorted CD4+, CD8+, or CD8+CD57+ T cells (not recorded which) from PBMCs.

CDR3 amino acids: CTSSEGARGGYGYTF. The CDR3 region has the DNA TGTACCAGCAGTGAAGGGGCCCGGGGTGGATACGGCTACACCTTC. The V call is TRBV9, the J call TRBJ1-2; TRBD1 is a possible D gene (5 bases). This CDR3 contains 15 residues. Per germline, CDR1 SGDLS and CDR2 YYNGEE.